One TCR beta chain is described in this entry. Generated by immunoSEQ multiplex PCR, the TCRdb table keeps only in-frame clones and is missing some. Here the sample spans about 490,000 clones, roughly four fifths being singletons. The data were obtained in a study of shared clonotypes between healthy human individuals. The germline gives CDR1 SQVTM, CDR2 ANQGSEA. V lost 6 bases to trimming and J lost 0 bases, with 19 bases between them. The CDR3 sequence is 16 residues long. This clonotype was sampled from a woman aged 40 to 50 in good health. Some clones in this sample may be carry-over from other donors' samples. The chain recombines TRBV29-1 with TRBJ2-3; possibly TRBD1 or TRBD2 for D (5 bases each). Sequenced material: PBMCs. Here the CDR3 DNA reads TGCAGCGTGGCCGGGACGGAGAAGTCTAGCACAGATACGCAGTATTTT. Its translation is CSVAGTEKSSTDTQYF.